This TCR beta chain was sequenced during a study of T cells in pancreatic ductal adenocarcinoma (dated by TCRdb to 2017 to 2019). Broadly, across the study: The work assessed suppressive cells as well as CD8+ T cells infiltrating resected pancreatic ductal adenocarcinoma, measuring their numbers, locations, and properties, in order to shed light on the adaptive T-cell response that occurs naturally. On the study overall, not on this receptor specifically: Tumor versus blood clonality comparisons may be biased because tumors are enriched in CD45RO+ effector rather than naive T cells, biasing toward lower diversity. More total productive templates and around 7.4-fold more unique clonotypes were found in blood samples than in tumor samples. Since most people with pancreatic cancer show up with disease that cannot be operated on, the resected cohort was biased toward the minority who had early-stage disease. There was no significant difference in T-cell clonality between tumor and blood, where mean clonality was approximately 0.12 for tumors and about 0.07 for blood.

Per the germline V gene (reference sequence), SGHNT is the CDR1 and YYREEE is the CDR2. There are 15 amino acids in the CDR3, from cysteine to phenylalanine inclusive. Only CDR3 DNA is held: 45 bases, read in frame from base 1. At the junction V is shortened by 2 bases and J by 4 bases, with 12 bases in between. Pancreatic ductal adenocarcinoma patients who had undergone surgery without neoadjuvant therapy were selected. After peripheral blood was drawn into heparin tubes, PBMCs were separated on a histopaque density gradient and then cryopreserved in about 10% DMSO. The DNeasy Blood and Tissue Kit, with Proteinase K and RNase treatment, was used to extract genomic DNA from roughly seven PBMC specimens and roughly 9 flash-frozen tumor specimens. Comment on this clone: Its binding antigen is unknown. No base-level quality is on record; no much larger clone is a single base apart.

TCR beta CDR3 regions were amplified from genomic DNA using the immunoSEQ hsTCRB kit. An Illumina HiSeq system was used to carry out high-throughput TRB CDR3 sequencing. The study's own analysis went as follows. The immunoSEQ software was used to analyze sequencing reads, and nonproductive sequences containing premature stops or frame-shifts were removed. Clonality of the repertoire was calculated as one minus Shannon entropy normalized by log2 of the number of unique productive sequences. What TCRdb holds here is the immuneACCESS table cut down to in-frame rearrangements. Part of the clones is not present; checked against another copy, under half of the missing clones reflect an unresolved V gene, and the others are unexplained. The V and J calls and clone size come from that table; D and trimming were worked out from the DNA. Counted in this sample were over 90,000 clones; over 90% of them appeared once. Clones ranked in the top ten supply roughly 3.1% of the sample.

The receptor chain draws on TRBV5-4 and TRBJ2-2; possibly the D gene is TRBD1, per 6 matching bases. The sample comprised PBMCs. The receptor was isolated from a human donor with pancreatic ductal adenocarcinoma. The nucleotides read TGTGCCAGCAGCTTAGACTCAGGGGTCACCGGGGAGCTGTTTTTT. This encodes CASSLDSGVTGELFF.